This T cell receptor (beta chain) was recorded in a study of blood T cell repertoires in COVID-19. Looking at the study overall: The study drew acute and convalescent COVID-19 samples from the United States, Italy and Spain. Sources were T cells, B-cell-depleted T cells, or PBMCs; the material itself was cDNA or gDNA.

This clone was observed a few times. As handled by the study authors: Scientists estimated how many nucleated cells there were by amplifying reference gene primers. Some clones are missing from TCRdb's copy, which holds only in-frame ones; the method was immunoSEQ multiplex PCR. V, J and clone size were drawn from that table, and D and trimming were deduced from the DNA. The sample includes 100,000 to 150,000 clones, almost 70% seen only once; the top ten take 2% to 2.5%. CDR3 length: 14 residues. The chain is built from TRBV21-1 and TRBJ1-1; TRBD1, as called in the table, went unchecked against the DNA. TRBV21-1 is flagged as a pseudogene. The receptor's source is a woman in her sixties or seventies with acute or convalescent COVID-19. Sequenced input: peripheral blood. CDR3 residues: CASSKSGRNTEAFF. Written as DNA, the CDR3 is TGTGCCAGCAGCAAATCAGGGCGGAACACTGAAGCTTTCTTT.